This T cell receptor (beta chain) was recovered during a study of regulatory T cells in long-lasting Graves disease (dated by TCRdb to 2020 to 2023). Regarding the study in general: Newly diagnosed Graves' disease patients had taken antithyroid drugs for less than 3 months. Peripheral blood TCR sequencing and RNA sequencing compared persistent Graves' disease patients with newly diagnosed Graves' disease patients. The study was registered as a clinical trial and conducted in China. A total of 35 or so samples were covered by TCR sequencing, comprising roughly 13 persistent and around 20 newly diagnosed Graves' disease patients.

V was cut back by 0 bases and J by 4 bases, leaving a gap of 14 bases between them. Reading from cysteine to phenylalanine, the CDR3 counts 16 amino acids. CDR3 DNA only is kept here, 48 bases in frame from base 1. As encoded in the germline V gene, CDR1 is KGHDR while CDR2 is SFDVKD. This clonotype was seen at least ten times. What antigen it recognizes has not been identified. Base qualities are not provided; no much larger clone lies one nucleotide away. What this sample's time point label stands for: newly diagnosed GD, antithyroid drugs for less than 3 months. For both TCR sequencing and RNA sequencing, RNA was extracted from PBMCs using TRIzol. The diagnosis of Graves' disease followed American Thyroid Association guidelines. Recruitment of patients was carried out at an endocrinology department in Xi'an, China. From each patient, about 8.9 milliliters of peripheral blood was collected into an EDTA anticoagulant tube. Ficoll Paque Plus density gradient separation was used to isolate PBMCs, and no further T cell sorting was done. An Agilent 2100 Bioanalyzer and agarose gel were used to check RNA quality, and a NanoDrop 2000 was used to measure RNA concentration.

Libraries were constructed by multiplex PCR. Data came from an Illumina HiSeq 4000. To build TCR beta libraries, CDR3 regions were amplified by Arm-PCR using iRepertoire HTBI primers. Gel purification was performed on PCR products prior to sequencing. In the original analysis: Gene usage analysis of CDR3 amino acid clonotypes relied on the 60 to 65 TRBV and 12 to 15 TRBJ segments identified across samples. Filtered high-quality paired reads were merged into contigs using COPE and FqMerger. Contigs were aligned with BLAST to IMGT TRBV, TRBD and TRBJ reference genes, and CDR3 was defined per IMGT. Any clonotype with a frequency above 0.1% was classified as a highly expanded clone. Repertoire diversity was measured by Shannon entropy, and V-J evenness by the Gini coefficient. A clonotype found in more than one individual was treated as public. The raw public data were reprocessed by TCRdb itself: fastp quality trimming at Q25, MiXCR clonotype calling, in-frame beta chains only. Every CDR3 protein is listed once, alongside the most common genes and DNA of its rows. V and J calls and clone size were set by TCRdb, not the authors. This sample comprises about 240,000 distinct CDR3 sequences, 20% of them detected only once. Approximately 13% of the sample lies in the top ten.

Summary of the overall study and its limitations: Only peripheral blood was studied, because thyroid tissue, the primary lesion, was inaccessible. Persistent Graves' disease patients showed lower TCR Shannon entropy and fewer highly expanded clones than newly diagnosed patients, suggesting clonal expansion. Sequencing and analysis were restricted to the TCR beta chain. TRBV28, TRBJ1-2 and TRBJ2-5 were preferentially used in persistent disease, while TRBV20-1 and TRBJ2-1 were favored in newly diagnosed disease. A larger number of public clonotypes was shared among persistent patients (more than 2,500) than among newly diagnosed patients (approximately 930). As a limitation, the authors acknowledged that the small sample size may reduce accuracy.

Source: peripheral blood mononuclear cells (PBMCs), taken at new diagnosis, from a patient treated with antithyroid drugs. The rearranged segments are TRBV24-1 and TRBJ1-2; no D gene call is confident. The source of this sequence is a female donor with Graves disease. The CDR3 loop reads CATSDLPTSSGYGYTF. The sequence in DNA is TGTGCCACCAGTGATTTGCCCACGTCCTCGGGCTATGGCTACACCTTC.